This entry lists 23 T cell receptor beta chains sequenced from one sample in a study of Graves' ophthalmopathy and Graves' hyperthyroidism. TCR beta CDR3 regions were amplified from RNA transcripts. An opening RT-PCR round employed HTBI primers and preceded a second-round multiplex PCR. TCRdb analysed the multiplex PCR reads with MiXCR anew, one entry per CDR3 protein. The repertoire consists of roughly 50,000 distinct CDR3 sequences, with about 50% occurring once and the leading ten covering approximately 20%. The sequencing input was peripheral blood. The receptors were sampled from an adult man with Graves' ophthalmopathy.

V gene TRBV20-1 combines with J gene TRBJ2-1; 8 nucleotides agree with TRBD2. The length of the CDR3 is 15 residues. The V gene end was trimmed by 5 bases and the J gene end by 2 bases; junction bases not matched to a gene: 8. Germline V CDR1 and CDR2: DFQATT, SNEGSKA (reference sequence). The chain's CDR3 is CSAGVTSGPYNEQFF. CDR3 nucleotide sequence: TGCAGTGCTGGCGTTACTAGCGGACCCTACAATGAGCAGTTCTTC.

This clonotype was seen ten or more times. The chain is built from TRBV20-1 and TRBJ2-1, with D unresolved. CDR1 is DFQATT and CDR2 is SNEGSKA in the germline V gene (reference sequence). This CDR3 has 11 amino acids. Trimming removed 6 bases from V and 4 bases from J, with 7 bases in between. In DNA, the CDR3 is TGCAGTGCGAGCTGGTACAATGAGCAGTTCTTC. It is translated as CSASWYNEQFF.

This clonotype was counted many times. The V call is TRBV30, the J call TRBJ2-5; D is possibly TRBD1 (6 bases). Germline V gene lookup returns CDR1 GTSNPN and CDR2 SVGIG (reference sequence). Deletions cut 8 bases from V and 1 base from J, with 17 bases between. CDR3 length: 14 amino acids. The CDR3 sequence is CAGTSLTIQETQYF. CDR3 bases: TGTGCCGGGACATCCCTTACTATCCAAGAGACCCAGTACTTC.

The V call is TRBV9, the J call TRBJ2-5; D possibly uses TRBD1 or TRBD2 (5 bases each). The CDR3 has 15 amino acids. CDR1 SGDLS and CDR2 YYNGEE come from the germline V gene. The V and J ends lost 4 bases and 4 bases respectively, with 17 bases between them. In DNA form, the CDR3 reads TGTGCCAGCAGCACAACAGGTGGGACGTTAGAGACCCAGTACTTC. This sequence encodes CASSTTGGTLETQYF.

About this clonotype itself: The DNA is left out, because the CDR3 cannot be placed on it with certainty; the CDR3 is given as TCRdb lists it. J is TRBJ2-5 and V is TRBV2; the table's D call, TRBD1, has no DNA check behind it. The length of the CDR3 is 22 amino acids, counting both ends. Per the germline V gene, CDR1 is SNHLY and CDR2 is FYNNEI. The CDR3 loop reads CASRVWTGYGEKLFFGSGTQYF.

This clonotype was counted ten times or more. The J gene is TRBJ2-7, the V gene TRBV14; 10 nucleotides align to TRBD1. This CDR3 has 15 amino acids. Trimming took 4 bases from V and 2 from J; bases not matched to a gene: 5. From germline, CDR1 is SGHDN and CDR2 FVKESK. This CDR3 reads CASSRPGQGTYEQYF. The DNA for the CDR3 is TGTGCCAGCAGCCGACCGGGACAGGGGACCTACGAGCAGTACTTC.

The V call is TRBV7-2, the J call TRBJ1-2; no reliable D call. Germline CDR1 SGHTA, CDR2 FQGNSA. There are 14 residues in the CDR3. The V end lost 3 bases, the J end lost 1 base, and 9 bases lay between the germline ends. The DNA of the CDR3 is TGTGCCAGCAGCTTGGTAGGAGGTAACTATGGCTACACCTTC. It is translated as CASSLVGGNYGYTF.

The chain employs TRBV7-2 and TRBJ2-5; 9 nucleotides align to TRBD1. This CDR3 region has 15 residues. Germline values: CDR1 SGHTA, CDR2 FQGNSA. The trim removed 4 bases at V and 5 bases at J, leaving 8 bases unmatched. CDR3 loop: CASSSYRGRRETQYF. The CDR3 nucleotides read TGTGCCAGCAGCTCGTACAGGGGGCGGCGGGAGACCCAGTACTTC.

V gene TRBV5-4 combines with J gene TRBJ2-1; 8 nucleotides align to TRBD1. Trimming cost V 0 bases and J 5 bases; bases outside gene matches: 7. Per germline, CDR1 SGHNT and CDR2 YYREEE (reference sequence). The CDR3 contains 16 residues. This CDR3 is CASSLGGQGTHNEQFF. In DNA, the CDR3 is TGTGCCAGCAGCTTGGGTGGACAGGGTACCCACAATGAGCAGTTCTTC.

This clonotype has a count of ten or more. The gene calls are TRBV18 and TRBJ2-7; D not resolved. Trimming shortened V by 2 bases and J by 2 bases, and 7 bases separated the two germline ends. Germline CDR1 is KGHSH and CDR2 is LQKENI. This CDR3 region has 13 residues. The CDR3 DNA reads as TGTGCCAGCTCACCAGGACCCACCTACGAGCAGTACTTC. This gives the protein CASSPGPTYEQYF.

The CDR3 bases are TGTGCCAGTAGAAGACAGAGGAACACTGAAGCTTTCTTT. Its protein product is CASRRQRNTEAFF. The rearrangement joins TRBV19 to TRBJ1-1; a possible D gene is TRBD1 (5 bases). From germline, CDR1 is LNHDA and CDR2 SQIVND (reference sequence). Trimming left V 6 bases short and J 1 base short, with 9 bases between. This CDR3 contains 13 residues.

This clonotype was observed once. The germline gene is not matched at one end of the junction; a read error may be the cause. This chain's CDR3 is CACSIMPTRVANTGELFF. Written as DNA, the CDR3 is TGTGCCTGTAGTATAATGCCAACACGGGTTGCAAACACCGGGGAGCTGTTTTTT. The chain links TRBV19 to TRBJ2-2; D unresolved. The CDR3 totals 18 residues. CDR1 is LNHDA, CDR2 SQIVND, per germline (reference sequence).

The J gene is TRBJ2-3, the V gene TRBV9, with TRBD2 matching over 10 bases. CDR3 length: 16 residues. V lost 2 bases, J lost 1 base, and 4 bases stayed unmatched. Germline V lookup: CDR1 SGDLS, CDR2 YYNGEE. This CDR3 is CASSVWGTSGTDTQYF. In nucleotides, the CDR3 is TGTGCCAGCAGCGTTTGGGGGACTAGCGGCACAGATACGCAGTATTTT. The full variable domain, with the rest looked up from reference TRBV9 and TRBJ2-3, is DSGVTQTPKHLITATGQRVTLRCSPRSGDLSVYWYQQSLDQGLQFLIQYYNGEERAKGNILERFSAQQFPDLHSELNLSSLELGDSALYFCASSVWGTSGTDTQYFGPGTRLTVL.

On this clonotype: At one of its ends the junction is not consistent with the germline gene, which may arise from a read error. The J gene is TRBJ2-3, the V gene TRBV19, with 8 bases matching TRBD2. CDR3 size: 14 residues. Germline CDR1 reads LNHDA; CDR2 reads SQIVND (reference sequence). The CDR3 spells CGSSQAGVGDTQYF. The CDR3 DNA follows: TGTGGCAGTAGTCAAGCGGGGGTAGGAGATACGCAGTATTTT.

This clonotype has ten or more counts. The chain is built from TRBV19 and TRBJ1-5; D is unresolved. The CDR3 covers 13 residues. Germline-derived CDR1 and CDR2 are LNHDA and SQIVND (reference sequence). The V gene lost 6 bases and the J gene lost 4 bases, with 10 bases spanning the gap. CDR3 in DNA: TGTGCCAGTAGCGGGAGTTTAAATCAGCCCCAGCATTTT. Amino acid sequence: CASSGSLNQPQHF.

This clonotype occurred many times. This rearrangement joins TRBV7-9 to TRBJ2-1; 8 positions match TRBD1. The junction had 14 bases not matched to a gene; V was cut back by 5 bases and J by 8 bases. Germline CDR1 and CDR2: SEHNR and FQNEAQ (reference sequence). The CDR3 covers 16 residues. The CDR3 spells CASSPLLPGGWDEQFF. The CDR3 DNA sequence: TGTGCCAGCAGCCCCCTCCTGCCAGGGGGCTGGGATGAGCAGTTCTTC.

This clonotype was observed a handful of times. The CDR3 DNA sequence: TGTGCCAGCACCCCGAGAGGTGGGGTGTTAGGAAACATTCAGTACTTC. It is translated as CASTPRGGVLGNIQYF. The chain recombines TRBV6-5 with TRBJ2-4; D call uncertain. The CDR3 length is 16 residues. The germline CDR1 and CDR2 sequences are MNHEY and SVGAGI. Trimming left V 7 bases short and J 6 bases short, with 22 bases between.

J is TRBJ2-2 and V is TRBV7-2; 8 bases are a match to TRBD1. This CDR3 is built from 14 residues. Germline lookup yields CDR1 SGHTA and CDR2 FQGNSA. After removal of 5 bases from V and 4 bases from J, the junction contained 3 bases not matched to a gene. The CDR3 region has the DNA TGTGCCAGCAGCATACAGGGGGGCACCGGGGAGCTGTTTTTT. Translation: CASSIQGGTGELFF. The full variable domain, with the rest looked up from reference TRBV7-2 and TRBJ2-2, is GAGVSQSPSNKVTEKGKDVELRCDPISGHTALYWYRQSLGQGLEFLIYFQGNSAPDKSGLPSDRFSAERTGGSVSTLTIQRTQQEDSAVYLCASSIQGGTGELFFGEGSRLTVL.

The J gene is TRBJ2-1, the V gene TRBV7-3, with a weak D call TRBD1 (6 bases). Germline V gene lookup returns CDR1 SGHTA and CDR2 FQGTGA. There are 13 residues in the CDR3. V was pared by 5 bases and J by 12 bases, with 17 bases between. DNA of the CDR3: TGTGCCAGCAGCCCCAGGACAGCCGACGTGCAGTTCTTC. Amino acid sequence: CASSPRTADVQFF.

This chain links TRBV6-5 with TRBJ2-7; 9 bases are a match to TRBD1. Trimming cost V 6 bases and J 5 bases; bases outside gene matches: 5. The CDR3 has 13 amino acids. Germline-derived CDR1 and CDR2 are MNHEY and SVGAGI. In DNA, the CDR3 is TGTGCCAGCAGCCAGGGACAGGGAAACGAGCAGTACTTC. Translating gives CASSQGQGNEQYF.

This sequence joins TRBV19 and TRBJ2-1; 7 bases agree with TRBD2. The CDR3 is made up of 14 amino acids. In germline, CDR1 is LNHDA, CDR2 SQIVND (reference sequence). The J segment lost 6 bases and the V segment lost 5 bases, leaving 7 bases of the junction unmatched. The CDR3 loop is CASSFGRASNEQFF. CDR3 DNA sequence: TGTGCCAGTAGTTTTGGGAGGGCCTCCAATGAGCAGTTCTTC.

This clonotype was detected only once. This chain connects TRBV9 to TRBJ1-2; D perhaps matches TRBD1 (6 bases). CDR1 and CDR2 from the germline V gene are SGDLS and YYNGEE. The CDR3 consists of 13 residues. V was cut by 6 bases and J by 9 bases, with 18 bases left in between. The CDR3 DNA reads TGTGCCAGCAACCAAGGGGGGACTAGCAGCTACACCTTC. The encoded protein is CASNQGGTSSYTF. Using reference TRBV9 and TRBJ1-2 for the parts outside the CDR3, the full variable domain is DSGVTQTPKHLITATGQRVTLRCSPRSGDLSVYWYQQSLDQGLQFLIQYYNGEERAKGNILERFSAQQFPDLHSELNLSSLELGDSALYFCASNQGGTSSYTFGSGTRLTVV.

This CDR3 reads CASSLGSGRASETQYF. The CDR3 DNA is TGTGCCAGCAGTTTAGGTAGCGGGAGGGCCTCAGAGACCCAGTACTTC. This rearrangement joins TRBV12-3 or TRBV12-4 to TRBJ2-5; 11 bases fit TRBD2. V lost 1 base and J lost 4; bases outside the gene matches: 5. The CDR3 totals 16 residues.